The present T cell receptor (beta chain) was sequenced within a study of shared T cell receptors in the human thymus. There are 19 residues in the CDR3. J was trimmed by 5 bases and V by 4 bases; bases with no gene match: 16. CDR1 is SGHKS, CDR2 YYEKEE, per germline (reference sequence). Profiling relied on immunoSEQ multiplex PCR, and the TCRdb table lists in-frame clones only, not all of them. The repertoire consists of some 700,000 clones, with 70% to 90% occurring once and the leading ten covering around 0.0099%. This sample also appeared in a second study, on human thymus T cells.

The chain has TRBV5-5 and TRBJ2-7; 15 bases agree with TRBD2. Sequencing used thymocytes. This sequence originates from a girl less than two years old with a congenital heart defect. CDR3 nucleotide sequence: TGTGCCAGCAGCCCGCACTACGGACTAGCGGGGGGGCTTTTGAACGAGCAGTACTTC. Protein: CASSPHYGLAGGLLNEQYF.